Presented here are 21 T cell receptor beta chains from one specimen sequenced in a study of T cell responses to AZD1222 COVID-19 vaccine. The method was immunoSEQ multiplex PCR; TCRdb's version includes in-frame clones alone and lacks a portion of them. The sample holds approximately 150,000 clones, approximately 91% seen once. The source was peripheral blood, collected 28 days after the second AZD1222 dose. These receptors were obtained from an adult who received the AZD1222 COVID-19 vaccine.

The chain combines TRBV7-2 with TRBJ1-2, with D maybe TRBD1 (6 bases). This CDR3 spans 13 amino acids. The germline V gene has CDR1 SGHTA and CDR2 FQGNSA. Trimming took 7 bases from V and 4 from J, leaving 13 bases between them. CDR3 bases: TGTGCCAGCACCCTTAGGGGGGCCTATGGCTACACCTTC. It specifies CASTLRGAYGYTF.

The V gene is TRBV9, the J gene TRBJ2-3; TRBD2 matches 9 bases. Germline-derived CDR1 and CDR2 are SGDLS and YYNGEE. The trim removed 3 bases at V and 2 bases at J, leaving 7 bases unmatched. The CDR3 is 16 amino acids. CDR3 region: CASSARTSEITDTQYF. The CDR3 DNA reads as TGTGCCAGCAGCGCTCGGACTAGCGAAATCACAGATACGCAGTATTTT.

This sequence joins TRBV11-2 and TRBJ2-4; D ambiguous. This CDR3 has 14 residues. The germline CDR1 and CDR2 sequences are SGHAT and FQNNGV. The V and J ends lost 5 bases and 10 bases respectively, with 18 bases between them. CDR3 sequence (DNA): TGTGCCAGCAGCCCTGAACGGTACGGTCGGATTCAGTACTTC. Residues: CASSPERYGRIQYF.

This chain joins TRBV19 and TRBJ1-5; TRBD1 might be the D (5 bases). Germline assignment: CDR1 LNHDA and CDR2 SQIVND (reference sequence). This CDR3 contains 16 residues. Trimming shortened V by 8 bases and J by 7 bases, and 24 bases separated the two germline ends. DNA of the CDR3: TGTGCCAGTTCGCACGTCCGGCAGGGAGGGAAGCAGCCCCAGCATTTT. As protein: CASSHVRQGGKQPQHF.

The gene calls are TRBV9 and TRBJ1-2; TRBD1 matches at 7 bases. The V and J ends lost 2 bases and 1 base, in that order; junction bases with no gene match: 5. The CDR3 is made up of 15 amino acids. CDR1 and CDR2 (germline): SGDLS, YYNGEE. For the CDR3, the DNA is TGTGCCAGCAGCGTTTCAGGGGGGGTTAACTATGGCTACACCTTC. Residues: CASSVSGGVNYGYTF.

V and J are TRBV18 and TRBJ1-1, with 8 bases fitting TRBD1. The germline gives CDR1 KGHSH, CDR2 LQKENI. CDR3 size: 16 residues. V gave up 5 bases and J gave up 0 bases; unmatched junction bases: 8. This CDR3 reads CASSSDRALMNTEAFF. DNA for the CDR3: TGTGCCAGCTCATCGGACAGGGCCCTTATGAACACTGAAGCTTTCTTT.

The CDR3 loop is CASSQSGSGEKLFF. CDR3 coding DNA: TGTGCCAGCAGCCAGTCAGGGAGTGGTGAAAAACTGTTTTTT. The rearrangement links TRBV3-1 (or the pseudogene TRBV3-2) to TRBJ1-4; the D gene is possibly TRBD1 (5 bases). This CDR3 has 14 residues. Trimming stripped 3 bases from V and 7 bases from J, with 12 bases between. Germline CDR1 is LGHDT and CDR2 is YNNKEL (reference sequence).

The rearrangement uses TRBV11-2 and TRBJ1-1; no firm D call. The CDR3 is 15 residues long. The V gene's germline CDR1 is SGHAT and CDR2 FQNNGV. V lost 4 bases and J lost 4, with 16 bases in between. The CDR3, as DNA: TGTGCCAGCAGCTCGTCGGAACACAGAGGCACTGAAGCTTTCTTT. The encoded protein is CASSSSEHRGTEAFF.

The rearrangement links TRBV30 to TRBJ1-6; D is possibly TRBD1 (6 bases). CDR3 length equals 14 residues. The V gene lost 7 bases and the J gene lost 7 bases, with 17 bases spanning the gap. Germline CDR1 and CDR2: GTSNPN and SVGIG (reference sequence). The CDR3 region has the DNA TGTGCCTCATACAGGGACGGGGGAAATTCACCCCTCCACTTT. Translating it yields CASYRDGGNSPLHF.

J is TRBJ1-5 and V is TRBV10-1; D unresolved. CDR3 length: 17 amino acids. The ends were cut back, 0 bases at V and 0 bases at J, with 12 bases in the middle. Germline CDR1 is WNHNN and CDR2 is SYGVQD (reference sequence). This CDR3 is CASSESRSRPSNQPQHF. In DNA form, the CDR3 reads TGCGCCAGCAGTGAGTCGAGGTCCCGTCCTAGCAATCAGCCCCAGCATTTT.

V and J are TRBV19 and TRBJ1-2, with D perhaps matching TRBD1 (5 bases). V dropped 7 bases and J dropped 11 bases, with 20 bases sitting between them. The CDR3 length is 13 residues. The germline CDR1 and CDR2 sequences are LNHDA and SQIVND (reference sequence). For the CDR3, the DNA is TGTGCCAGTACCCCCCGAACAGGTGAAGCGTACACCTTC. Translating it yields CASTPRTGEAYTF. Combining the CDR3 with reference TRBV19 and TRBJ1-2 gives the whole variable domain DGGITQSPKYLFRKEGQNVTLSCEQNLNHDAMYWYRQDPGQGLRLIYYSQIVNDFQKGDIAEGYSVSREKKESFPLTVTSAQKNPTAFYLCASTPRTGEAYTFGSGTRLTVV.

The chain combines TRBV18 with TRBJ2-1; no clear D. The ends were cut back, 3 bases at V and 0 bases at J, with 12 bases in the middle. The germline V gene encodes CDR1 KGHSH and CDR2 LQKENI. CDR3 length equals 16 residues. CDR3 residues: CASSPFQESSYNEQFF. In DNA, the CDR3 is TGTGCCAGCTCACCCTTTCAGGAGAGCTCCTACAATGAGCAGTTCTTC.

The V gene is TRBV18, the J gene TRBJ2-7; 8 bases are shared with TRBD1. With 3 bases clipped from V and 6 bases from J, the junction kept 10 bases outside the gene matches. The CDR3 has 15 residues. Per the germline V gene, CDR1 is KGHSH and CDR2 is LQKENI. CDR3 amino acids: CASSPPTGATGEQYF. The CDR3 bases are TGTGCCAGCTCACCTCCGACAGGGGCAACGGGCGAGCAGTACTTC.

There are a few counts of this clone. The gene calls are TRBV29-1 and TRBJ2-5, with D unclear. Germline values: CDR1 SQVTM, CDR2 ANQGSEA. This CDR3 region has 16 residues. V was cut by 2 bases and J by 2 bases, with 18 bases left in between. CDR3 nucleotide sequence: TGCAGCGTTGAACCCTTGACGTACCGTAGTCAAGAGACCCAGTACTTC. Its protein product is CSVEPLTYRSQETQYF.

V gene TRBV7-2 combines with J gene TRBJ2-3, with D perhaps given as TRBD1 or TRBD2 (8 bases each). The CDR3 is made up of 17 amino acids. The germline V gene has CDR1 SGHTA and CDR2 FQGNSA. With 1 base removed from V and 6 bases from J, the gap between germline ends came to 20 bases. CDR3 sequence reads: CASSLGRGPGGYDTQYF. The DNA of the CDR3 is TGTGCCAGCAGCTTAGGCAGGGGGCCGGGGGGGTATGATACGCAGTATTTT.

J is TRBJ1-2 and V is TRBV7-9, with 9 bases aligning to TRBD1. Per germline, CDR1 SEHNR and CDR2 FQNEAQ (reference sequence). V dropped 4 bases and J dropped 3; count of bases not matched to a gene: 18. The length of the CDR3 is 19 residues. CDR3 protein: CASSSPGWTGEWGDYGYTF. The CDR3 DNA is TGTGCCAGCAGCTCGCCGGGATGGACAGGGGAATGGGGGGACTATGGCTACACCTTC.

This rearrangement joins TRBV6-2 or TRBV6-3 to TRBJ1-2; D gene unclear. V was clipped by 2 bases and J by 3 bases, with 19 bases between them. The germline V gene has CDR1 MNHEY and CDR2 SVGEGT. This CDR3 spans 17 amino acids. CDR3: CASSYPTLGRRDYGYTF. The CDR3 DNA follows: TGTGCCAGCAGTTACCCCACACTCGGCCGGAGAGACTATGGCTACACCTTC.

This rearrangement joins TRBV18 to TRBJ1-1; D unclear. Trimming left V 2 bases short and J 10 bases short, with 8 bases between. The CDR3 extends over 11 amino acids. The germline CDR1 and CDR2 sequences are KGHSH and LQKENI. CDR3 nucleotides: TGTGCCAGCTCACCAGGGGAGGGAGCTTTCTTT. This codes for CASSPGEGAFF. The complete variable domain, with remaining parts taken from reference TRBV18 and TRBJ1-1, reads NAGVMQNPRHLVRRRGQEARLRCSPMKGHSHVYWYRQLPEEGLKFMVYLQKENIIDESGMPKERFSAEFPKEGPSILRIQQVVRGDSAAYFCASSPGEGAFFGQGTRLTVV.

The chain uses TRBV5-1 and TRBJ1-1; perhaps TRBD1 as D (6 bases). The CDR3 is 15 amino acids. Germline CDR1 reads SGHRS; CDR2 reads YFSETQ. Trimming pared 4 bases from V and 3 bases from J, leaving 16 bases between. CDR3 residues: CASSPGAGVDTEAFF. CDR3 coding DNA: TGCGCCAGCAGCCCAGGGGCAGGGGTGGACACTGAAGCTTTCTTT.

The V call is TRBV6-6, the J call TRBJ1-1, with 8 positions matching TRBD1. V dropped 0 bases and J dropped 8; count of bases not matched to a gene: 8. The CDR3 extends over 15 amino acids. The germline V gene encodes CDR1 MNHNY and CDR2 SVGAGI (reference sequence). DNA of the CDR3: TGTGCCAGCAGTTACTCACAGGGGGGTAGTCTGGAAGCTTTCTTT. This codes for CASSYSQGGSLEAFF.

The chain has TRBV29-1 and TRBJ2-1; TRBD1 is a possible D gene (5 bases). This CDR3 comprises 11 residues. Germline V gives CDR1 SQVTM, CDR2 ANQGSEA. V was cut by 7 bases and J by 8 bases, with 12 bases left in between. The CDR3 here is CSASRVHEQFF. CDR3 DNA sequence: TGCAGCGCCTCCAGGGTCCATGAGCAGTTCTTC.